This T cell receptor beta chain was profiled in a study of control samples from healthy donors and cancer patients. Germline V gene lookup returns CDR1 MNHEY and CDR2 SMNVEV (reference sequence). The CDR3 consists of 16 residues. J was trimmed by 7 bases and V by 5 bases; bases with no gene match: 11. Assay used: immunoSEQ multiplex PCR; TCRdb lists only in-frame clones, some missing. Seen here are 100,000 to 150,000 clones, around 92% observed once, and the top ten hold approximately 0.57%. The source of this sequence is a man of 80 years or more with head and neck cancer. The rearrangement joins TRBV27 to TRBJ2-7; 13 positions agree with TRBD2. Sample: PBMCs. The chain's CDR3 is CASSITGTSGIWEQYF. The CDR3 region has the DNA TGTGCCAGCAGTATAACCGGGACTAGCGGGATCTGGGAGCAGTACTTC.